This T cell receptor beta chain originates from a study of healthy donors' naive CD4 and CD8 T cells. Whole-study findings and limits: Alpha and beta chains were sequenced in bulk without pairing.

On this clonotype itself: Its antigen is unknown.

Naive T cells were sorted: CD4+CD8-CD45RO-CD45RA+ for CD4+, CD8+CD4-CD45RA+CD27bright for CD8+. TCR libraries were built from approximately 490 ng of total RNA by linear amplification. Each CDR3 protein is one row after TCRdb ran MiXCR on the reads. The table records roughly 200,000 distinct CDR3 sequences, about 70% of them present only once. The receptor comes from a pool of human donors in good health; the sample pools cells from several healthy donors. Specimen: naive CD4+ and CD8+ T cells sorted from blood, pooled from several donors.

This chain's CDR3 is CSVGWASGRLEQYF. CDR3 sequence (DNA): TGCAGCGTTGGATGGGCTAGCGGGAGACTCGAGCAGTACTTC. The rearrangement joins TRBV29-1 to TRBJ2-7; 10 bases fit TRBD2. Germline V gene sequence: CDR1 SQVTM, CDR2 ANQGSEA. This CDR3 is built from 14 residues. V shed 4 bases and J 6 bases; nucleotides not matched to a gene: 9.